This T cell receptor (beta chain) emerged from a study of beta chain features in type 1 diabetes. In its sample, this clone was seen a few times. V was shortened by 4 bases and J by 0 bases, with 3 bases between the two germline ends. This CDR3 contains 12 residues. Per the germline V gene, CDR1 is LNHDA and CDR2 is SQIVND (reference sequence). Expressed TCRB transcripts were sequenced after all isolated RNA was converted to cDNA. Sequenced by immunoSEQ multiplex PCR; TCRdb stores in-frame clones only, minus some. The table includes under 250,000 clones, around 14% detected once. Sequenced material: naive CD4+ T cells from blood. The TCR comes from a woman aged 40 to 50 in good health. This sequence joins TRBV19 and TRBJ2-5; D unclear. CDR3 in amino acids: CASSRHQETQYF. The CDR3 coding sequence is TGTGCCAGTAGTAGGCACCAAGAGACCCAGTACTTC.